This T cell receptor beta chain was documented in a study of human T cells and chemical hapten exposure. Across the whole study: DPC at 2% was the sensitizing agent, placed on around 2 cm by around 2 cm of upper inner arm skin. A patient group, mainly female, showed alopecia areata, totalis or universalis. Points from the study as a whole: No shift was seen in TCRs above 1 in 1000 frequency with DPC sensitization.

Time point defined: patch test 1, 2 weeks after DPC sensitization. Described treatment: therapeutic diphenylcyclopropenone sensitization with weekly scalp DPC. A few counts support this clonotype. Its target is unknown. The germline V gene encodes CDR1 KGHSH and CDR2 LQKENI. The CDR3 covers 13 residues. The V and J ends lost 6 bases and 6 bases respectively, with 15 bases between them. One entry per CDR3 protein, called by TCRdb with MiXCR from the RACE reads. Among under 450,000 distinct CDR3 sequences, more than 4.5% were seen once, and the ten largest hold 2% to 2.5%. The V call is TRBV18, the J call TRBJ2-7; a possible D gene is TRBD1 (6 bases). This receptor was identified in a woman aged 45 to 65 with alopecia areata. Some clones in this sample may be carry-over from other donors' samples. Material: whole blood, obtained in connection with sensitization to the hapten diphenylcyclopropenone (DPC). The CDR3 loop reads CASSLKQGAEQYF. CDR3 coding DNA: TGTGCCAGCTCCCTTAAACAGGGAGCCGAGCAGTACTTC.